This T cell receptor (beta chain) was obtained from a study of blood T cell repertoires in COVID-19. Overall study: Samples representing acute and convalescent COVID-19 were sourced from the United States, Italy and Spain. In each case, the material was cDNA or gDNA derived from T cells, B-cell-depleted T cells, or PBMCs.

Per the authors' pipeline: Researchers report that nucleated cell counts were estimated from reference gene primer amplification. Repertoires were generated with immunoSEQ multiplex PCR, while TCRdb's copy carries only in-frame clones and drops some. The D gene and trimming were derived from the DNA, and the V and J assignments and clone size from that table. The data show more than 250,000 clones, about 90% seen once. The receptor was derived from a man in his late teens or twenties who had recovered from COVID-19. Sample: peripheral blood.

The CDR3: CASSYSTMGGPAEAFF. Written as DNA, the CDR3 is TGTGCCAGCAGTTACTCCACAATGGGTGGGCCGGCTGAAGCTTTCTTT. The chain joins TRBV6-5 to TRBJ1-1; D is undetermined. Germline V CDR1 and CDR2: MNHEY, SVGAGI. The CDR3 length is 16 residues. Trimming took 0 bases from V and 6 from J, leaving 17 bases between them.